This T cell receptor beta chain appears in the sequencing data of a study of blood T cell repertoires in COVID-19. Looking at the study overall: In each case, the material was cDNA or gDNA derived from T cells, B-cell-depleted T cells, or PBMCs.

Original data processing: Amplification of reference gene primers provided the estimated nucleated cell counts. TCRdb's table, derived via immunoSEQ multiplex PCR, lists solely in-frame clones and lacks some. V, J and clone size are taken as reported in that table, and D and trimming were inferred from the DNA itself. The sample consists of around 210,000 clones, around 80% of them appearing once. V dropped 3 bases and J dropped 7; count of bases not matched to a gene: 9. CDR1 is SGHTA, CDR2 FQGNSA, per germline. The CDR3 has 15 residues. This clone came up once. A Seattle source enrolled patients during active infection and followed them longitudinally.

The sequence was collected from a woman older than 75 with COVID-19, enrolled during active disease. This chain uses TRBV7-2 with TRBJ2-3; 8 bases are a match to TRBD2. The source material was peripheral blood. The DNA for the CDR3 is TGTGCCAGCAGCTTTAGCCGGGGGGGCTCTTATACGCAGTATTTT. Protein sequence: CASSFSRGGSYTQYF.